This T cell receptor (beta chain) was sequenced for a study of technical replicates of blood from a handful of donors. The V end was cut by 2 bases, the J end by 8 bases, with 7 bases between. This CDR3 spans 11 amino acids. Germline loops: CDR1 SGHDT, CDR2 YYEEEE. The protocol was immunoSEQ multiplex PCR, while the TCRdb copy is restricted to in-frame clones and leaves out a portion. This sample has approximately 100,000 clones; nearly 96% occur once, and the top ten carry approximately 0.2%. The chain has TRBV5-6 and TRBJ1-1; a weak D match, TRBD1 (5 bases). The sequence derives from a human donor in good health. The sample consisted of T cells isolated from PBMCs. Written as DNA, the CDR3 is TGTGCCAGCAGCTTCACAGGAGAAGCTTTCTTT. It codes for CASSFTGEAFF.